The T cell receptor beta chain under discussion was sequenced for a study of regulatory T cells in long-lasting Graves disease. To make TCR beta libraries, researchers used iRepertoire HTBI primers and Arm-PCR of CDR3 regions. Each CDR3 protein gets one entry after TCRdb re-called the multiplex PCR reads with MiXCR. This sample has 400,000 to 500,000 distinct CDR3 sequences, with over 20% found just once. Time point in this sample: persistent/refractory GD, antithyroid drugs over 5 years with positive TRAb. The TCR library used RNA extracted from PBMCs. CDR3 length equals 15 residues. The V end lost 7 bases, the J end lost 8 bases, and 20 bases lay between the germline ends. Germline CDR1 MNHNS, CDR2 SASEGT. In this sample, this clonotype turned up many times.

This sequence joins TRBV6-1 and TRBJ1-4; D not resolved. Specimen: peripheral blood mononuclear cells (PBMCs), collected when the disease was refractory, from a patient treated with antithyroid drugs. This TCR came from a female donor with Graves disease. This chain's CDR3 is CASNRTPAPGEKLFF. CDR3 bases: TGTGCCAGCAATAGGACGCCGGCGCCGGGGGAAAAACTGTTTTTT.